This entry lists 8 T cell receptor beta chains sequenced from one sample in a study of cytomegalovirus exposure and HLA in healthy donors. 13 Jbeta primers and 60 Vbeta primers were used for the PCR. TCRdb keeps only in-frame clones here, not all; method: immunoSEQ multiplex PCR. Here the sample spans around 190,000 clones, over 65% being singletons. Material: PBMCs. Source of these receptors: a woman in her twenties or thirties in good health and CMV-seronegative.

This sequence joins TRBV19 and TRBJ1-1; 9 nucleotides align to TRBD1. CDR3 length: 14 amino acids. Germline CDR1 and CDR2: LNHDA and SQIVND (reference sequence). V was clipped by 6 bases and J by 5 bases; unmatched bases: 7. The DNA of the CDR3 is TGTGCCAGTAGCCCCCGAGGGACAGGGACTGAAGCTTTCTTT. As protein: CASSPRGTGTEAFF.

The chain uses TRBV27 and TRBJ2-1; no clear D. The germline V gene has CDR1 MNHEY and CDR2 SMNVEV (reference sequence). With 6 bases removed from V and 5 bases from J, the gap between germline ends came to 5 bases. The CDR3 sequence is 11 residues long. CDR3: CASSQNNEQFF. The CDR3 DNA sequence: TGTGCCAGCAGCCAGAACAATGAGCAGTTCTTC.

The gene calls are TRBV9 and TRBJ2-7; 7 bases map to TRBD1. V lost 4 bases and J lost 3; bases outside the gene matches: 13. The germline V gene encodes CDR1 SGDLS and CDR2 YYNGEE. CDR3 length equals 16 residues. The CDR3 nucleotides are TGTGCCAGCAGCCCTTATAAGGGGGCGCTGGGCTACGAGCAGTACTTC. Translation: CASSPYKGALGYEQYF.

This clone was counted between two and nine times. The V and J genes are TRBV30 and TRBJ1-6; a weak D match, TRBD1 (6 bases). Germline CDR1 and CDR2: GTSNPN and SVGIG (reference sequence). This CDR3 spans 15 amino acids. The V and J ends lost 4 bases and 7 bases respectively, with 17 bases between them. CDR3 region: CAWKPGTNLNSPLHF. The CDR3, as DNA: TGTGCCTGGAAGCCAGGGACAAACTTGAATTCACCCCTCCACTTT. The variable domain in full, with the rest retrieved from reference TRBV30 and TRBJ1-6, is SQTIHQWPATLVQPVGSPLSLECTVEGTSNPNLYWYRQAAGRGLQLLFYSVGIGQISSEVPQNLSASRPQDRQFILSSKKLLLSDSGFYLCAWKPGTNLNSPLHFGNGTRLTVT.

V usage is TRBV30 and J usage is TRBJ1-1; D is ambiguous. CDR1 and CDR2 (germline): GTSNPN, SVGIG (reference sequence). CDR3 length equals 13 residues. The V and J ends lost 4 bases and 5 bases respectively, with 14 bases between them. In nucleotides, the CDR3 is TGTGCCTGGACCAAAGGAGGGTTTACTGAAGCTTTCTTT. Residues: CAWTKGGFTEAFF.

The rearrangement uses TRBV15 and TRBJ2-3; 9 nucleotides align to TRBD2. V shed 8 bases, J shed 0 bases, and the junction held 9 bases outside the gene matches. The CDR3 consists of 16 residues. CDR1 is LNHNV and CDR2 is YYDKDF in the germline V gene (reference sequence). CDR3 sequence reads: CATARTSAISTDTQYF. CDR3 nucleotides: TGTGCCACCGCAAGGACTAGCGCAATTAGCACAGATACGCAGTATTTT.

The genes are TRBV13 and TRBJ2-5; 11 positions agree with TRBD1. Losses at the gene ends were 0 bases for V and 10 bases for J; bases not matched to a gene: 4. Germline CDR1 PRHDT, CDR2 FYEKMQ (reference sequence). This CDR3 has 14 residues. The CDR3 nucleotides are TGTGCCAGCAGCTTAGGCCTTGGGACAGGGGGCCAGTACTTC. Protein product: CASSLGLGTGGQYF.

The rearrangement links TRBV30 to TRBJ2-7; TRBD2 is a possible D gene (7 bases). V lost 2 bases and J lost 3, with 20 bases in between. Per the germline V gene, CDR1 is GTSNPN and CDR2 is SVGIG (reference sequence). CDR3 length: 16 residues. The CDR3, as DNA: TGTGCCTGGAGTCTCGACCGGGGGGCCACAGGCTACGAGCAGTACTTC. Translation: CAWSLDRGATGYEQYF.